This entry features one TCR beta chain sequence. Its antigen is unidentified. This record belongs to a study of OX40 agonist ivuxolimab in advanced cancers. The overall study: Previous treatment with anti-PD-1, anti-PD-L1 or anti-CTLA-4 therapy was allowed; 40% had received some.

Deletions cut 4 bases from V and 2 bases from J, with 13 bases between. The CDR3 contains 15 residues. CDR1 is MNHEY and CDR2 is SMNVEV in the germline V gene (reference sequence). Study observations and caveats: Average numbers of expanded clones were greater in CD8+ T cells than in CD4+.

Method: immunoSEQ multiplex PCR; TCRdb's copy keeps in-frame clones and lacks some. The sample lists tens of thousands of clones, 80% to 90% seen once, with more than 13% in the top ten. The chain joins TRBV27 to TRBJ2-3; a weak D match, TRBD1 (5 bases). Here the sequenced sample was CD4+ or CD8+ T cells sorted from blood, taken in a trial of the OX40 agonist ivuxolimab. The receptor's source is an adult with an advanced solid tumor such as melanoma, head and neck, liver or kidney cancer. CDR3 in amino acids: CASSSRTRITDTQYF. CDR3 coding DNA: TGTGCCAGCAGTTCCCGGACACGGATCACAGATACGCAGTATTTT.